These 21 T cell receptor beta chains came from one sample sequenced in a study of cytomegalovirus exposure and HLA in healthy donors. TCRdb's table, derived via immunoSEQ multiplex PCR, lists solely in-frame clones and lacks some. This sample has fewer than 120,000 clones, with 89% found just once. Sequenced input: PBMCs. The receptors stem from a woman younger than 35 in good health and CMV-seronegative.

This clone has just one count. The J gene is TRBJ2-7, the V gene TRBV2; D is perhaps TRBD2 (7 bases). The CDR3 sequence is 11 residues long. The germline V gene has CDR1 SNHLY and CDR2 FYNNEI. With 8 bases removed from V and 4 bases from J, the gap between germline ends came to 9 bases. For the CDR3, the DNA is TGTGCCAGCCGGGGGGCTTACGAGCAGTACTTC. Encoded protein: CASRGAYEQYF. Combining the CDR3 with reference TRBV2 and TRBJ2-7 gives the whole variable domain EPEVTQTPSHQVTQMGQEVILRCVPISNHLYFYWYRQILGQKVEFLVSFYNNEISEKSEIFDDQFSVERPDGSNFTLKIRSTKLEDSAMYFCASRGAYEQYFGPGTRLTVT.

The chain uses TRBV7-2 and TRBJ1-2; 10 nucleotides line up with TRBD1. V lost 3 bases and J lost 5; bases outside the gene matches: 9. Germline values: CDR1 SGHTA, CDR2 FQGNSA. The CDR3 covers 16 residues. The CDR3 nucleotides read TGTGCCAGCAGCTTCAGACAGGGGGCGCTTGGTTATGGCTACACCTTC. Translated, it gives CASSFRQGALGYGYTF.

V gene TRBV11-2 combines with J gene TRBJ2-2; TRBD2 might be the D (5 bases). The CDR3 loop spans 16 amino acids. Trimming removed 2 bases from V and 5 bases from J, with 15 bases in between. Germline CDR1 and CDR2: SGHAT and FQNNGV. CDR3 amino acids: CASSLPQRRGTGELFF. The CDR3, as DNA: TGTGCCAGCAGCTTACCACAGCGAAGAGGGACCGGGGAGCTGTTTTTT.

The rearrangement uses TRBV7-8 and TRBJ1-2; 7 nucleotides agree with TRBD1. V shed 5 bases and J 1 base; nucleotides not matched to a gene: 10. Germline assignment: CDR1 SGHVS and CDR2 FQNEAQ. CDR3 length: 16 amino acids. For the CDR3, the DNA is TGTGCCAGCAGCCCGTTACAGGGGACGTTTAACTATGGCTACACCTTC. Its protein product is CASSPLQGTFNYGYTF.

This clone was recorded only once. J is TRBJ2-7 and V is TRBV5-1; TRBD2 matches 12 bases. With V trimmed by 0 bases and J by 3 bases, 7 bases remained unmatched. From germline, CDR1 is SGHRS and CDR2 YFSETQ. The CDR3 totals 17 residues. The CDR3 DNA reads as TGCGCCAGCAGCTTGGCCTCGACTAGCGGGAGCGGCTACGAGCAGTACTTC. Protein: CASSLASTSGSGYEQYF.

This clone appeared a single time. The chain recombines TRBV7-9 with TRBJ1-2, with TRBD1 matching over 8 bases. Germline loops: CDR1 SEHNR, CDR2 FQNEAQ (reference sequence). V lost 7 bases to trimming and J lost 0 bases; unmatched junction nucleotides: 7. The CDR3 loop spans 15 amino acids. The DNA for the CDR3 is TGTGCCAGCACCCTGCTGACAGGGGCTAACTATGGCTACACCTTC. Protein product: CASTLLTGANYGYTF.

The rearrangement joins TRBV30 to TRBJ2-1; TRBD1 agrees at 8 bases. The CDR3 has 13 residues. V trimming: 3 bases; J trimming: 7 bases; junction bases outside the gene matches: 5. The germline gives CDR1 GTSNPN, CDR2 SVGIG (reference sequence). In DNA, the CDR3 is TGTGCCTGGAGGCAGGGGGCAGGGAATGAGCAGTTCTTC. Translating gives CAWRQGAGNEQFF.

The V gene is TRBV7-2, the J gene TRBJ2-5, with 9 bases aligning to TRBD1. V was pared by 6 bases and J by 4 bases, with 6 bases of the junction left unmatched. The CDR3 is 14 residues long. Germline V gene data show CDR1 as SGHTA and CDR2 as FQGNSA. The CDR3 spells CASSPDRGTETQYF. CDR3 bases: TGTGCCAGCAGTCCCGACAGGGGGACAGAGACCCAGTACTTC.

In this sample, this clone turned up once. The V call is TRBV30, the J call TRBJ1-1; 7 nucleotides line up with TRBD1. Unmatched junction bases numbered 5, after V lost 3 bases and J lost 7 bases. The CDR3 loop spans 12 amino acids. Germline assignment: CDR1 GTSNPN and CDR2 SVGIG (reference sequence). The CDR3 bases are TGTGCCTGGAGCGACGCAGGGGGTGAAGCTTTCTTT. This translates into CAWSDAGGEAFF.

V usage is TRBV2 and J usage is TRBJ1-6, with 11 nucleotides matching TRBD1. There are 15 residues in the CDR3. From germline, CDR1 is SNHLY and CDR2 FYNNEI. Trimming took 4 bases from V and 8 from J; bases not matched to a gene: 4. The CDR3 sequence is CASSGTGGEYSPLHF. CDR3 bases: TGTGCCAGCAGTGGGACAGGGGGCGAGTATTCACCCCTCCACTTT.

The chain carries TRBV1 and TRBJ2-1; TRBD1, the D gene given by the table, was not confirmed from the DNA. TRBV1 is a pseudogene locus. This CDR3 region has 13 residues. This CDR3 is CTSSHNSNNEQFF. CDR3 DNA sequence: TGCACCAGCAGTCACAACAGTAACAATGAGCAGTTCTTC.

The gene calls are TRBV16 and TRBJ1-6; unclear D gene. V lost 0 bases, J lost 0 bases, and 9 bases lay in between. This CDR3 has 17 residues. CDR1 and CDR2 (germline): KGHSY, FQNENV. CDR3 protein: CASSQSPVSSYNSPLHF. The CDR3 DNA reads as TGTGCCAGCAGCCAATCCCCGGTGAGCTCCTATAATTCACCCCTCCACTTT.

The V call is TRBV15, the J call TRBJ1-2; 7 bases are shared with TRBD1. The V segment lost 0 bases and the J segment 1 base; nucleotides outside the gene matches: 2. The length of the CDR3 is 15 residues. Per germline, CDR1 LNHNV and CDR2 YYDKDF (reference sequence). The chain's CDR3 is CATSREGQNNYGYTF. Here the CDR3 DNA reads TGTGCCACCAGCAGAGAGGGACAGAATAACTATGGCTACACCTTC.

CDR3 nucleotide sequence: TGTGCCAGCAGCCAGTATGACAGGTATAGCAATCAGCCCCAGCATTTT. It is translated as CASSQYDRYSNQPQHF. V is TRBV4-2 and J is TRBJ1-5, with D tentatively TRBD1 (6 bases). Trimming stripped 3 bases from V and 0 bases from J, with 12 bases between. The CDR3 covers 16 residues. Germline V gene lookup returns CDR1 LGHNA and CDR2 YNFKEQ.

The chain uses TRBV28 and TRBJ2-1, with 12 bases fitting TRBD2. This CDR3 has 16 residues. In germline, CDR1 is MDHEN, CDR2 SYDVKM. The V segment lost 6 bases and the J segment 1 base; nucleotides outside the gene matches: 4. CDR3 nucleotide sequence: TGTGCCAGCAGAGCCGGACTAGCGGGGTCCTACAATGAGCAGTTCTTC. This sequence encodes CASRAGLAGSYNEQFF.

The gene calls are TRBV4-3 and TRBJ2-7, with D uncertain. This CDR3 comprises 13 residues. The V end was cut by 1 base, the J end by 5 bases, with 9 bases between. Germline CDR1 and CDR2: LGHNA and YSLEER. CDR3 coding DNA: TGCGCCAGCAGCCAAGGCGTAACCAACGAGCAGTACTTC. This sequence encodes CASSQGVTNEQYF.

The gene calls are TRBV28 and TRBJ1-2; 9 bases are shared with TRBD1. This CDR3 spans 16 amino acids. With V trimmed by 2 bases and J by 8 bases, 12 bases remained unmatched. Germline V CDR1 and CDR2: MDHEN, SYDVKM. In DNA form, the CDR3 reads TGTGCCAGCAGTTTACCCCCTACAGGGGGCGCGGAAGGCTACACCTTC. It specifies CASSLPPTGGAEGYTF.

V is TRBV15 and J is TRBJ2-1; D perhaps matches TRBD1 (6 bases). CDR1 and CDR2 from the germline V gene are LNHNV and YYDKDF (reference sequence). The CDR3 has 13 residues. V lost 5 bases and J 10 bases, leaving 15 bases between the germline ends. The CDR3 region is CATSLGQREEQFF. DNA for the CDR3: TGTGCCACCAGCTTAGGACAGAGGGAGGAGCAGTTCTTC. Filled out from reference TRBV15 and TRBJ2-1, the complete variable domain reads DAMVIQNPRYQVTQFGKPVTLSCSQTLNHNVMYWYQQKSSQAPKLLFHYYDKDFNNEADTPDNFQSRRPNTSFCFLDIRSPGLGDTAMYLCATSLGQREEQFFGPGTRLTVL.

The V gene is TRBV6-5, the J gene TRBJ1-6; D may be TRBD1 (6 bases). Germline V gene data show CDR1 as MNHEY and CDR2 as SVGAGI. The ends were cut back, 6 bases at V and 6 bases at J, with 15 bases in the middle. CDR3 size: 15 residues. The CDR3 DNA sequence: TGTGCCAGCAGCCGAGGACAGCCAACTAATTCACCCCTCCACTTT. Protein product: CASSRGQPTNSPLHF.

The chain carries TRBV4-2 and TRBJ1-1; D may be TRBD1 (5 bases). The CDR3 runs 14 residues. V was trimmed by 3 bases and J by 1 base, leaving 9 bases between them. Germline loops: CDR1 LGHNA, CDR2 YNFKEQ. The CDR3 is CASSQATGNTEAFF. The CDR3 DNA sequence: TGTGCCAGCAGCCAGGCTACAGGGAACACTGAAGCTTTCTTT.

This clone was detected only a few times. The rearrangement joins TRBV6-5 to TRBJ2-3; the D gene is possibly TRBD2 (5 bases). The CDR3 covers 16 residues. Germline V gene lookup returns CDR1 MNHEY and CDR2 SVGAGI. V lost 0 bases and J lost 2, with 12 bases in between. CDR3 sequence reads: CASSYSGSGFTDTQYF. Here the CDR3 DNA reads TGTGCCAGCAGTTACTCGGGTTCGGGATTCACAGATACGCAGTATTTT.